This paragraph reports one T cell receptor (beta chain). The antigen remains undetermined. The repertoire was sequenced with immunoSEQ multiplex PCR; TCRdb's copy has only in-frame clones and lacks some. The sample includes about 11,000 clones, more than 95% seen only once; the top ten take over 0.8%. This CDR3 is built from 15 residues. J lost 6 bases, V lost 5 bases, and 6 bases had no gene match. In germline, CDR1 is PRHDT, CDR2 FYEKMQ (reference sequence). This entry is derived from a study of monozygotic twins with cystic fibrosis. Study-wide findings and caveats: Shared CDR3 numbers were not associated with age, concordance or severity. In 13 of 16 pairs, V gene usage was closest to the co-twin's. Nucleotide-identical clonotype sharing was significantly higher within monozygotic CF twin pairs than between unrelated CF individuals. Low clonality (median around 0.009) suggested a mostly naive repertoire.

Sequencing was done on a sample of blood. The receptor comes from a boy aged 10-17 years with cystic fibrosis. The chain uses TRBV13 and TRBJ2-3; 12 bases match TRBD2. Here the CDR3 reads CASSRLAGVGDTQYF. The CDR3 DNA is TGTGCCAGCAGCCGACTAGCGGGAGTGGGTGATACGCAGTATTTT.